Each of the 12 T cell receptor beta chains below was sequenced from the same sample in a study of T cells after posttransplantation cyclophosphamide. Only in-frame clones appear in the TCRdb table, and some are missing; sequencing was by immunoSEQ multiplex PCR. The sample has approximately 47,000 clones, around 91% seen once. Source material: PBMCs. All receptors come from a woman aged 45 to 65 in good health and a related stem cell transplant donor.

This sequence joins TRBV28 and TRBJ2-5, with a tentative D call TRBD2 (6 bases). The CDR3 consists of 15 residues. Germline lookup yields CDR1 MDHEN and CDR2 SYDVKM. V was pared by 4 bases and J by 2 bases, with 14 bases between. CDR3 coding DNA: TGTGCCAGCAGTTCCTTAGCGGAGGGGCAAGAGACCCAGTACTTC. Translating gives CASSSLAEGQETQYF. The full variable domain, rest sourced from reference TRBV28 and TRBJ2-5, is DVKVTQSSRYLVKRTGEKVFLECVQDMDHENMFWYRQDPGLGLRLIYFSYDVKMKEKGDIPEGYSVSREKKERFSLILESASTNQTSMYLCASSSLAEGQETQYFGPGTRLLVL.

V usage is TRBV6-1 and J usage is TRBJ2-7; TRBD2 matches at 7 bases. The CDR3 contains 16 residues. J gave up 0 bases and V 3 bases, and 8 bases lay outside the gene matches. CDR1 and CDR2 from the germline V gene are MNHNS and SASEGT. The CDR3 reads CASSDFLAGASYEQYF. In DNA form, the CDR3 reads TGTGCCAGCAGTGACTTCTTAGCGGGTGCCTCCTACGAGCAGTACTTC.

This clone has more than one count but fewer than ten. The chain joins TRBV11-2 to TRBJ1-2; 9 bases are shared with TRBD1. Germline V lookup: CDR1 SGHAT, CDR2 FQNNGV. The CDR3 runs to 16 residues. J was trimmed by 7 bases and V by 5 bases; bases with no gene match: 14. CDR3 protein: CASSRPGTGLFFGYTF. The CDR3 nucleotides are TGTGCCAGCAGCCGTCCCGGGACAGGGCTCTTCTTTGGCTACACCTTC.

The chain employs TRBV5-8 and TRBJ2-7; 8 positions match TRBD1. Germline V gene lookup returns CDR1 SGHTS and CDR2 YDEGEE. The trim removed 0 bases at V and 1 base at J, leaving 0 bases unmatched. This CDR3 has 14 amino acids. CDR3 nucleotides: TGTGCCAGCAGCTTGGACAGGGGGTCCTACGAGCAGTACTTC. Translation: CASSLDRGSYEQYF.

CDR3 sequence reads: CASSPGTANEKLFF. DNA of the CDR3: TGTGCCAGCAGCCCCGGGACAGCTAATGAAAAACTGTTTTTT. This rearrangement joins TRBV6-5 to TRBJ1-4; the match to TRBD1 covers 7 bases. Germline V CDR1 and CDR2: MNHEY, SVGAGI. V lost 6 bases, J lost 3 bases, and 4 bases stayed unmatched. The CDR3 runs 14 residues.

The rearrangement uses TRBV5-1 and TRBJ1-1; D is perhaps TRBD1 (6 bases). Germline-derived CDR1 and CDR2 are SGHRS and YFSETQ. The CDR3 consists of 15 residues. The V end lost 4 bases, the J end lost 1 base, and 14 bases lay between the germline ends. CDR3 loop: CASSAGQYQNTEAFF. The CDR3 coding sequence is TGCGCCAGCAGCGCCGGACAGTACCAGAACACTGAAGCTTTCTTT.

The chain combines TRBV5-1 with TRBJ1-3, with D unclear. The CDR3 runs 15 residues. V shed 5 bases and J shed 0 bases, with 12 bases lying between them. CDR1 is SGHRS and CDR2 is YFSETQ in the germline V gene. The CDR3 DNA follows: TGCGCCAGCAGTCGCGACAACGCCTCTGGAAACACCATATATTTT. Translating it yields CASSRDNASGNTIYF.

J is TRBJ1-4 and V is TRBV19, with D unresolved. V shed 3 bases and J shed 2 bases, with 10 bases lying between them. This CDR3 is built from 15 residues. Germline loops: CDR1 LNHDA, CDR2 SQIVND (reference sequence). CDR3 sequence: CASSMMTGTNEKLFF. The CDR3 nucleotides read TGTGCCAGTAGTATGATGACTGGGACTAATGAAAAACTGTTTTTT.

CDR3 coding DNA: TGTGCCAGCAGGCCAGGCAGGGTAGGGGAGCAGTACTTC. The encoded protein is CASRPGRVGEQYF. The chain carries TRBV5-4 and TRBJ2-7; maybe TRBD1 (5 bases). Per the germline V gene, CDR1 is SGHNT and CDR2 is YYREEE (reference sequence). There are 13 residues in the CDR3. Trimming took 5 bases from V and 7 from J, leaving 16 bases between them.

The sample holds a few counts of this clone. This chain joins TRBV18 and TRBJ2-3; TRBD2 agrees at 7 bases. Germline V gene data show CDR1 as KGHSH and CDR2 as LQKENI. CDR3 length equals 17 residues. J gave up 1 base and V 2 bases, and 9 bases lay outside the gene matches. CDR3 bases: TGTGCCAGCTCACCAGAGTTGTGGGGGGGAGGCACAGATACGCAGTATTTT. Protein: CASSPELWGGGTDTQYF.

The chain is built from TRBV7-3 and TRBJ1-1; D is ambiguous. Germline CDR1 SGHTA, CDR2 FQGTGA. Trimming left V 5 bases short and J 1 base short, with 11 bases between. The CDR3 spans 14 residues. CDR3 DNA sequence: TGTGCCAGCAGCCCCGAGGGTAGGAACACTGAAGCTTTCTTT. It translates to CASSPEGRNTEAFF.

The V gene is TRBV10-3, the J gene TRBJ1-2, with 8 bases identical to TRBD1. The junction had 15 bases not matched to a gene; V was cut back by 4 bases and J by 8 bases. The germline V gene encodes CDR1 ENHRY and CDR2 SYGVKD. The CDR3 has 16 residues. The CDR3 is CAISAIGQGAGRGYTF. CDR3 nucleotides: TGTGCCATCAGTGCTATTGGCCAGGGGGCCGGAAGGGGCTACACCTTC.